The T cell receptor (beta chain) described here comes from a study of blood T cell repertoires in COVID-19. This CDR3 is 15 amino acids long. Losses at the gene ends were 2 bases for V and 3 bases for J; bases not matched to a gene: 7. Per the germline V gene, CDR1 is SGHDT and CDR2 is YYEEEE. The method was immunoSEQ multiplex PCR; TCRdb's version includes in-frame clones alone and lacks a portion of them. The profile covers approximately 160,000 clones, with around 84% appearing a single time and around 7.7% taken by the ten largest. This clone was seen only a few times. This TCR was sampled from a man over 45 who had recovered from COVID-19. The V gene is TRBV5-6, the J gene TRBJ1-1; 7 positions agree with TRBD1. Sequencing was performed on PBMCs or T cells enriched from blood (not recorded which). The CDR3 DNA sequence: TGTGCCAGCAGCTTTTCGGACAGGAAGTACACTGAAGCTTTCTTT. Its protein is CASSFSDRKYTEAFF.